These 20 T cell receptor beta chains were all obtained from the same sample, sequenced in a study of T cell repertoires in ileal Crohn's disease. Sequencing used immunoSEQ multiplex PCR; TCRdb keeps in-frame clones, though not all of them. Of 25,000 to 30,000 clones in the sample, 81% were seen once. The sample taken for sequencing was ileal tissue. These receptor sequences come from an adult with Crohn's disease.

There are a few counts of this clone. The chain links TRBV30 to TRBJ1-2, with TRBD1 identical over 8 bases. The CDR3 has 15 amino acids. CDR1 is GTSNPN and CDR2 is SVGIG in the germline V gene (reference sequence). Trimming took 0 bases from V and 8 from J; bases not matched to a gene: 11. The chain's CDR3 is CAWSVESGGLIGYTF. The CDR3 DNA is TGTGCCTGGAGTGTAGAATCAGGGGGCTTGATAGGCTACACCTTC.

The rearrangement joins TRBV7-9 to TRBJ1-2, with D possibly being TRBD1 (6 bases). The CDR3 has 14 residues. V was clipped by 3 bases and J by 7 bases, with 15 bases between them. Germline V gene data show CDR1 as SEHNR and CDR2 as FQNEAQ (reference sequence). The CDR3, as DNA: TGTGCCAGCAGCTTGGAACGGGGGGCGCTTGGCTACACCTTC. Translation: CASSLERGALGYTF.

The chain is built from TRBV7-2 and TRBJ2-6; 10 bases align to TRBD1. The CDR3 totals 19 residues. The germline V gene encodes CDR1 SGHTA and CDR2 FQGNSA. V gave up 1 base and J gave up 1 base; unmatched junction bases: 7. CDR3 coding DNA: TGTGCCAGCAGCTTAGGAATAGGGGACAGGGGATCTGGGGCCAACGTCCTGACTTTC. Translated: CASSLGIGDRGSGANVLTF.

This chain connects TRBV9 to TRBJ2-2; the match to TRBD2 covers 11 bases. CDR3 size: 17 residues. V lost 0 bases and J lost 8; bases outside the gene matches: 9. In germline, CDR1 is SGDLS, CDR2 YYNGEE. The CDR3 loop reads CASSVGGTSGGSGELFF. The CDR3 DNA sequence: TGTGCCAGCAGCGTAGGGGGAACTAGCGGGGGATCAGGGGAGCTGTTTTTT.

The chain uses TRBV11-2 and TRBJ1-4; D gene uncertain. This CDR3 has 14 amino acids. CDR1 SGHAT and CDR2 FQNNGV come from the germline V gene. V was shortened by 1 base and J by 3 bases, with 6 bases between the two germline ends. The CDR3 bases are TGTGCCAGCAGCTTAGGGCAGTCTAATGAAAAACTGTTTTTT. Translating gives CASSLGQSNEKLFF.

V usage is TRBV5-1 and J usage is TRBJ2-2; perhaps TRBD2 as D (7 bases). Trimming cost V 4 bases and J 4 bases, with 20 bases left between them. Germline CDR1 SGHRS, CDR2 YFSETQ. This CDR3 comprises 17 residues. DNA of the CDR3: TGCGCCAGCAGCCCGGGACTAACGGGGGCCATCACCGGGGAGCTGTTTTTT. Amino acids: CASSPGLTGAITGELFF.

This clone occurred once. This rearrangement joins TRBV5-1 to TRBJ2-5; the match to TRBD2 covers 12 bases. V lost 0 bases and J lost 6; bases outside the gene matches: 6. This CDR3 is 16 amino acids long. CDR1 and CDR2 (germline): SGHRS, YFSETQ. The CDR3: CASSLALAGGRKTQYF. For the CDR3, the DNA is TGCGCCAGCAGCTTGGCACTAGCGGGGGGCCGTAAGACCCAGTACTTC. The full variable domain, its missing parts supplied by reference TRBV5-1 and TRBJ2-5, is KAGVTQTPRYLIKTRGQQVTLSCSPISGHRSVSWYQQTPGQGLQFLFEYFSETQRNKGNFPGRFSGRQFSNSRSEMNVSTLELGDSALYLCASSLALAGGRKTQYFGPGTRLLVL.

This chain joins TRBV4-3 and TRBJ2-3, with D hard to call. Germline-derived CDR1 and CDR2 are LGHNA and YSLEER. The CDR3 is 14 residues long. Deletions cut 1 base from V and 6 bases from J, with 11 bases between. DNA of the CDR3: TGCGCCAGCAGCCAAGCACAGAAATACGATACGCAGTATTTT. Its protein is CASSQAQKYDTQYF.

This chain connects TRBV15 to TRBJ2-7; D remains unclear. There are 13 residues in the CDR3. Germline CDR1 and CDR2: LNHNV and YYDKDF (reference sequence). The germline V and J ends were trimmed by 0 bases and 2 bases, with 5 bases remaining between them. The CDR3 reads CATSRDLPYEQYF. For the CDR3, the DNA is TGTGCCACCAGCAGAGATCTCCCCTACGAGCAGTACTTC.

The chain joins TRBV15 to TRBJ2-5, with D perhaps matching TRBD2 (5 bases). CDR1 and CDR2 (germline): LNHNV, YYDKDF (reference sequence). The CDR3 contains 14 residues. Trimming left V 4 bases short and J 2 bases short, with 11 bases between. This CDR3 reads CATSKLEVQETQYF. CDR3 nucleotide sequence: TGTGCCACCAGCAAATTGGAGGTTCAAGAGACCCAGTACTTC.

This CDR3 reads CASSLPGQGAHEQYF. CDR3 sequence (DNA): TGTGCCAGCAGTCTTCCGGGACAGGGGGCTCACGAGCAGTACTTC. The chain couples TRBV2 to TRBJ2-7; TRBD1 aligns across 12 bases. V trimming: 5 bases; J trimming: 5 bases; junction bases outside the gene matches: 7. Germline V gives CDR1 SNHLY, CDR2 FYNNEI. This CDR3 is 15 amino acids long.

V is TRBV19 and J is TRBJ1-5; TRBD1 matches at 9 bases. After removal of 4 bases from V and 5 bases from J, the junction contained 6 bases not matched to a gene. This CDR3 contains 15 residues. The V gene's germline CDR1 is LNHDA and CDR2 SQIVND (reference sequence). The CDR3 DNA reads TGTGCCAGTAGTAGTGGGACAGGGCTCTATCAGCCCCAGCATTTT. It specifies CASSSGTGLYQPQHF.

The chain combines TRBV7-6 with TRBJ2-5; 9 nucleotides match TRBD2. CDR1 is SGHVS, CDR2 FNYEAQ, per germline. With V trimmed by 2 bases and J by 1 base, 2 bases remained unmatched. The CDR3 length is 15 residues. The CDR3 reads CASSLLRGGQETQYF. CDR3 nucleotides: TGTGCCAGCAGCTTATTGCGGGGGGGCCAAGAGACCCAGTACTTC.

This clone was recorded a few times. The chain recombines TRBV10-3 with TRBJ2-7; D is undetermined. The V gene lost 4 bases and the J gene lost 0 bases, with 7 bases spanning the gap. The CDR3 consists of 13 residues. Per germline, CDR1 ENHRY and CDR2 SYGVKD. The CDR3 reads CAISVRFSYEQYF. CDR3 DNA: TGTGCCATCAGTGTGAGGTTCTCCTACGAGCAGTACTTC.

The sample holds a few counts of this clone. The genes are TRBV5-4 and TRBJ2-6; a possible D gene is TRBD1 (5 bases). The germline CDR1 and CDR2 sequences are SGHNT and YYREEE (reference sequence). The CDR3 is made up of 15 amino acids. With 9 bases removed from V and 4 bases from J, the gap between germline ends came to 17 bases. The CDR3 DNA follows: TGTGCCATCAAGACAGATCCTTGGGGGGCCAACGTCCTGACTTTC. This codes for CAIKTDPWGANVLTF.

V and J are TRBV4-1 and TRBJ2-5, with D tentatively TRBD1 (6 bases). The closer fit of TRBJ2-7 to the DNA end suggests the J call may be wrong. Germline values: CDR1 MGHRA, CDR2 YSYEKL. CDR3 size: 13 residues. CDR3 sequence reads: CASSQGGLYEQYF. CDR3 DNA: TGCGCCAGCAGCCAAGGGGGGCTTTACGAGCAGTACTTC.

V usage is TRBV11-3 and J usage is TRBJ2-2; weak D call: TRBD2 (6 bases). V dropped 5 bases and J dropped 5 bases, with 15 bases sitting between them. Germline CDR1 reads SGHNT; CDR2 reads YENEEA. The CDR3 covers 15 residues. The CDR3 nucleotides read TGTGCCAGCAGCCCAGAGAGTGGGGGGACCGGGGAGCTGTTTTTT. This sequence encodes CASSPESGGTGELFF.

The chain uses TRBV12-5 and TRBJ2-3; 14 bases map to TRBD2. In germline, CDR1 is LGHNT, CDR2 FRNRAP. Trimming took 4 bases from V and 4 from J; bases not matched to a gene: 10. The CDR3 is 18 amino acids. The CDR3 reads CASGSASVTSGGADTQYF. The CDR3 DNA reads TGTGCTAGTGGTTCCGCATCTGTGACTAGCGGGGGGGCAGATACGCAGTATTTT.

This chain links TRBV5-1 with TRBJ2-7, with a possible D match to TRBD2 (6 bases). This CDR3 contains 14 residues. V lost 4 bases and J 6 bases, leaving 17 bases between the germline ends. Per the germline V gene, CDR1 is SGHRS and CDR2 is YFSETQ. The chain's CDR3 is CASSTSWGGAEQYF. The DNA of the CDR3 is TGCGCCAGCAGCACATCATGGGGCGGGGCCGAGCAGTACTTC. Based on the CDR3 plus reference TRBV5-1 and TRBJ2-7, the full variable domain is KAGVTQTPRYLIKTRGQQVTLSCSPISGHRSVSWYQQTPGQGLQFLFEYFSETQRNKGNFPGRFSGRQFSNSRSEMNVSTLELGDSALYLCASSTSWGGAEQYFGPGTRLTVT.

The J gene is TRBJ1-3, the V gene TRBV29-1, with unresolved D. The V gene lost 4 bases and the J gene lost 4 bases, with 11 bases spanning the gap. There are 13 residues in the CDR3. Germline loops: CDR1 SQVTM, CDR2 ANQGSEA. DNA for the CDR3: TGCAGCGTTGGGGAAGCGGCCGGAAACACCATATATTTT. Protein product: CSVGEAAGNTIYF.